Sample share makes the clone carrying this T cell receptor (beta chain) medium-sized. The antigen is not known. This record comes from a study of T and B cells in COVID-19 patients. CDR3 length equals 16 residues. V gave up 4 bases and J gave up 1 base, with 11 bases separating them. Germline V gene lookup returns CDR1 MNHEY and CDR2 SVGEGT. Multiplex PCR with BIOMED2 TRB-A/B primer pools amplified TRB rearrangements. TCRdb passed the multiplex PCR reads through MiXCR, listing each CDR3 protein once. In the table there are 13,000 or so distinct CDR3 sequences, 25% of which are singletons. Study results and limitations: Patients with COVID-19 reportedly showed strongly skewed T cell receptor beta variable and joining gene usage. CD4+, regulatory T cell, CD8+ and sorted SARS-CoV-2-responsive or tetramer+ T cells were not yet sequenced. The recovered cohort had 2,000 to 3,000 exclusive TCR clusters, including about 31 low generation probability clusters. Active COVID-19 showed highly clonal TRB repertoires; recovery showed diversity and richness above healthy donors.

From blood, roughly 240-550 ng of genomic DNA served as TRB template. The V and J genes are TRBV6-2 or TRBV6-3 and TRBJ2-6, with a possible D match to TRBD1 (5 bases). The receptor was derived from a human donor who had recovered from COVID-19. The sequenced material came from blood. The CDR3 DNA sequence: TGTGCCAGCAGTTCCGCAGACAGTTCTGGGGCCAACGTCCTGACTTTC. Translation: CASSSADSSGANVLTF.